The rows below give T cell receptor beta chains drawn from one sample of a study of glioma-infiltrating T cells. Each CDR3 protein gets one entry after TCRdb re-called the multiplex PCR reads with MiXCR. Here the sample spans more than 95,000 distinct CDR3 sequences, around 28% being singletons. Sequencing was done on a sample of glioma tissue, nonneoplastic brain tissue, or PBMCs (not recorded which). These receptors were collected from a human donor with low-grade glioma or glioblastoma, undergoing nonglioma brain surgery, or in good health (not recorded which). Each CDR3 is given with its conserved first and last residue. D genes are given only for firm matches. For some rows the clone size is stated as once, few or many, or as a class when expanded; others skip it.

clone size,V gene,D gene,J gene,CDR3 protein,CDR3 DNA
many,TRBV19,-,TRBJ2-3,CASKSTDTQYF,TGTGCCAGTAAGAGCACAGATACGCAGTATTTT
many,TRBV3-1,-,TRBJ2-1,CASSGLVGVSYNEQFF,TGTGCCAGCAGCGGGCTAGTCGGTGTCTCCTACAATGAGCAGTTCTTC
many,TRBV9,TRBD1,TRBJ2-7,CASSATGDRYEQYF,TGTGCCAGCAGCGCGACAGGGGATAGGTACGAGCAGTACTTC
many,TRBV3-1,-,TRBJ1-5,CASSLGRANQPQHF,TGTGCCAGCAGCCTCGGACGGGCCAATCAGCCCCAGCATTTT
few,TRBV28,-,TRBJ2-3,CASSFPRDPTDTQYF,TGTGCCAGCAGTTTCCCCCGGGACCCCACAGATACGCAGTATTTT
few,TRBV7-8,-,TRBJ1-1,CASSLSTAWGEVIEAFF,TGTGCCAGCAGCCTTTCTACAGCGTGGGGGGAGGTTATTGAAGCTTTCTTT
-,TRBV10-3,-,TRBJ2-3,CAISIGQTTDTQYF,TGTGCCATCAGTATCGGACAGACCACAGATACGCAGTATTTT
many,TRBV3-1,-,TRBJ1-1,CASNLNGGRDTEAFF,TGTGCCAGCAACTTAAATGGGGGGAGGGACACTGAAGCTTTCTTT
many,TRBV7-9,-,TRBJ2-3,CASSLDGDTQYF,TGTGCCAGCAGCTTAGATGGAGATACGCAGTATTTT
few,TRBV11-1,TRBD1,TRBJ2-1,CASSFDGTGDGEQFF,TGTGCCAGCAGCTTCGATGGGACAGGGGATGGTGAGCAGTTCTTC
many,TRBV6-1,TRBD1,TRBJ1-1,CASMTGGKDRAFF,TGTGCCAGCATGACAGGGGGCAAAGATCGAGCTTTCTTT
many,TRBV7-9,TRBD2,TRBJ2-1,CASKPGGIYNEQFF,TGTGCCAGTAAGCCCGGGGGGATCTACAATGAGCAGTTCTTC
many,TRBV7-9,-,TRBJ1-1,CASSLDWLNTEAFF,TGTGCCAGCAGCTTAGATTGGCTGAACACTGAAGCTTTCTTT
many,TRBV27,TRBD2,TRBJ2-1,CASRGRGGEQFF,TGTGCCAGCCGAGGGAGGGGAGGTGAGCAGTTCTTC
many,TRBV20-1,TRBD1,TRBJ1-3,CSAIQGERNTIYF,TGCAGTGCTATTCAGGGGGAACGAAACACCATATATTTT
few,TRBV7-8,TRBD2,TRBJ2-1,CASSLKAGGEINEQFF,TGTGCCAGCAGCCTTAAAGCGGGGGGGGAGATCAATGAGCAGTTCTTC
few,TRBV4-1,TRBD2,TRBJ2-2,CASSQDGGYTGELFF,TGCGCCAGCAGCCAGGACGGGGGGTACACCGGGGAGCTGTTTTTT
-,TRBV27,-,TRBJ1-5,CVSSFEGGGIRNQPQHF,TGTGTCAGCAGTTTTGAAGGAGGGGGAATTAGAAATCAGCCCCAGCATTTT
many,TRBV10-3,-,TRBJ2-3,CAISDSSSTDTQYF,TGTGCCATCAGTGACTCCTCTAGCACAGATACGCAGTATTTT
-,TRBV2,-,TRBJ2-5,CASSEGGPQETQYF,TGTGCCAGCAGTGAAGGGGGCCCGCAAGAGACCCAGTACTTC
-,TRBV6-6,TRBD2,TRBJ2-3,CASSGLVPDTQYF,TGTGCCAGCAGTGGACTAGTTCCAGATACGCAGTATTTT
many,TRBV28,-,TRBJ1-2,CASIRSATGGYGYTF,TGTGCCAGCATCCGTTCGGCTACCGGAGGCTATGGCTACACCTTC
few,TRBV19,-,TRBJ2-7,CASSILGGGTDYEQYF,TGTGCCAGTAGTATTCTAGGTGGGGGGACGGACTACGAGCAGTACTTC
-,TRBV3-1,TRBD1,TRBJ2-5,CASRMTGERETQYF,TGTGCCAGCAGAATGACAGGGGAACGAGAGACCCAGTACTTC
many,TRBV6-2/TRBV6-3,TRBD2,TRBJ2-3,CASSYSPEAGAIDTQYF,TGTGCCAGCAGTTACTCGCCGGAAGCGGGGGCCATAGATACGCAGTATTTT
many,TRBV20-1,-,TRBJ1-1,CSAPSETEAFF,TGCAGTGCTCCCTCAGAGACTGAAGCTTTCTTT
many,TRBV20-1,-,TRBJ2-3,CSAREPVTDTQYF,TGCAGTGCTAGAGAACCTGTCACAGATACGCAGTATTTT
-,TRBV3-1,TRBD1,TRBJ1-3,CASSLYRTGSPSSGNTIYF,TGTGCCAGCAGCCTCTATCGGACAGGCTCTCCTTCCTCTGGAAACACCATATATTTT
once,TRBV3-1,-,TRBJ1-1,CASRQVSGTEAFF,TGTGCCAGCAGACAAGTGTCGGGCACTGAAGCTTTCTTT
-,TRBV6-4,-,TRBJ1-1,CASRGQNTEAFF,TGTGCCAGCAGAGGGCAGAACACTGAAGCTTTCTTT
few,TRBV5-1,TRBD1,TRBJ2-2,CASSVGTGTGELFF,TGCGCCAGCAGCGTCGGGACAGGCACCGGGGAGCTGTTTTTT
few,TRBV7-2,TRBD2,TRBJ2-4,CASSPTVGGGYF,TGTGCCAGCAGCCCGACCGTCGGGGGGGGGTACTTC
-,TRBV6-2/TRBV6-3,TRBD2,TRBJ2-1,CASICASGGNNEQFF,TGTGCCAGCATCTGCGCTAGCGGGGGAAACAATGAGCAGTTCTTC
few,TRBV4-2,TRBD2,TRBJ2-1,CASSQGSGGTNEQFF,TGTGCCAGCAGCCAAGGAAGCGGGGGAACCAATGAGCAGTTCTTC